These 15 T cell receptor beta chains were all obtained from the same sample, sequenced in a study of shared clonotypes between healthy human individuals. This table comes from immunoSEQ multiplex PCR, and its TCRdb copy is limited to in-frame clones, with some not included. The data hold 700,000 or so clones, with around 72% observed a single time. The material sequenced was memory CD4+ T cells sorted from blood. The subset: CD45RA-negative fraction. Every receptor here comes from a woman between 25 and 40 years old in good health.

The CDR3 loop reads CASSSTSYEQYF. The CDR3 DNA reads as TGTGCCAGCAGCTCCACTTCCTACGAGCAGTACTTC. The chain has TRBV7-2 and TRBJ2-7; D unresolved. The V and J ends lost 4 bases and 1 base respectively, with 5 bases between them. The germline gives CDR1 SGHTA, CDR2 FQGNSA. The CDR3 covers 12 residues.

V gene TRBV6-5 combines with J gene TRBJ2-1; 12 bases match TRBD2. The V and J ends lost 6 bases and 9 bases, in that order; junction bases with no gene match: 3. Per the germline V gene, CDR1 is MNHEY and CDR2 is SVGAGI. The CDR3 contains 13 residues. CDR3 in DNA: TGTGCCAGCAGACTAGCGGGAGGCTCTGAGCAGTTCTTC. Its protein product is CASRLAGGSEQFF.

This clone was found a few times. The V call is TRBV5-1, the J call TRBJ2-2, with D possibly being TRBD1 or TRBD2 (5 bases each). There are 16 residues in the CDR3. The germline V gene encodes CDR1 SGHRS and CDR2 YFSETQ. V lost 1 base, J lost 1 base, and 11 bases lay in between. The CDR3 nucleotides read TGCGCCAGCAGCTTGACCGGGACGGTGAACACCGGGGAGCTGTTTTTT. Protein product: CASSLTGTVNTGELFF.

This clone appeared a single time. This chain links TRBV7-2 with TRBJ2-7; possible D gene TRBD2, 5 bases. Germline CDR1 and CDR2: SGHTA and FQGNSA. The CDR3 contains 15 residues. V was shortened by 5 bases and J by 6 bases, with 20 bases between the two germline ends. CDR3 loop: CASSINVLIEGEQYF. CDR3 bases: TGTGCCAGCAGCATTAACGTCCTAATTGAGGGCGAGCAGTACTTC.

The CDR3 is CASSQGQEHTPLHF. Written as DNA, the CDR3 is TGCGCCAGCAGCCAAGGACAGGAACATACACCCCTCCACTTT. This chain links TRBV4-1 with TRBJ1-6; D is possibly TRBD1 (6 bases). The V end was cut by 1 base, the J end by 11 bases, with 12 bases between. This CDR3 region has 14 residues. Germline CDR1 reads MGHRA; CDR2 reads YSYEKL.

This chain connects TRBV6-1 to TRBJ2-7; TRBD1 is a possible D gene (6 bases). The CDR3 spans 13 residues. Germline V CDR1 and CDR2: MNHNS, SASEGT. V lost 5 bases to trimming and J lost 3 bases, with 11 bases between them. In DNA, the CDR3 is TGTGCCAGCAGTCGGGACATCTTCTACGAGCAGTACTTC. This encodes CASSRDIFYEQYF.

V gene TRBV7-9 combines with J gene TRBJ2-1, with D maybe TRBD2 (6 bases). Germline V gives CDR1 SEHNR, CDR2 FQNEAQ (reference sequence). CDR3 size: 15 residues. With 1 base removed from V and 13 bases from J, the gap between germline ends came to 20 bases. CDR3: CASSLEGLKTAPQFF. In DNA, the CDR3 is TGTGCCAGCAGCTTAGAGGGACTCAAAACGGCACCTCAGTTCTTC.

J is TRBJ2-2 and V is TRBV7-3; D is uncertain. This CDR3 is 15 amino acids long. V lost 0 bases and J lost 4, with 9 bases in between. Germline V gene sequence: CDR1 SGHTA, CDR2 FQGTGA. This CDR3 reads CASSLTEKGTGELFF. Here the CDR3 DNA reads TGTGCCAGCAGCTTAACCGAGAAGGGCACCGGGGAGCTGTTTTTT.

The chain recombines TRBV6-1 with TRBJ2-5; 9 nucleotides agree with TRBD2. J gave up 2 bases and V 2 bases, and 3 bases lay outside the gene matches. This CDR3 is 15 amino acids long. Germline CDR1 reads MNHNS; CDR2 reads SASEGT. The CDR3 DNA follows: TGTGCCAGCAGTGAAAATGCGGGAGGGCAAGAGACCCAGTACTTC. Amino acid sequence: CASSENAGGQETQYF.

The chain links TRBV28 to TRBJ2-1; TRBD2 is a possible D gene (6 bases). The germline V and J ends were trimmed by 11 bases and 4 bases, with 18 bases remaining between them. This CDR3 region has 14 residues. Germline loops: CDR1 MDHEN, CDR2 SYDVKM. CDR3 protein: CASTLSGLYNEQFF. The DNA for the CDR3 is TGTGCCTCAACCCTTAGCGGTCTTTACAATGAGCAGTTCTTC.

Only one count was recorded for this clone. This sequence joins TRBV27 and TRBJ2-1; no clear D. Trimming removed 3 bases at V and 5 bases at J, with 11 bases between. CDR1 is MNHEY, CDR2 SMNVEV, per germline (reference sequence). The CDR3 sequence is 14 residues long. CDR3 coding DNA: TGTGCCAGCAGTTTGGTCGACCTAAACAATGAGCAGTTCTTC. Its protein product is CASSLVDLNNEQFF.

The table lists this clone with many counts. The rearrangement joins TRBV4-2 to TRBJ2-5; 8 bases map to TRBD2. Germline trimming cut 0 bases from V and 5 bases from J; bases unmatched to any gene: 8. CDR1 LGHNA and CDR2 YNFKEQ come from the germline V gene. The CDR3 contains 16 residues. The CDR3 loop reads CASSQEGSGAGETQYF. CDR3 sequence (DNA): TGTGCCAGCAGCCAAGAAGGTAGCGGGGCGGGGGAGACCCAGTACTTC.

The chain joins TRBV28 to TRBJ2-1, with 9 nucleotides matching TRBD2. Trimming took 1 base from V and 7 from J; bases not matched to a gene: 8. There are 16 residues in the CDR3. The germline V gene has CDR1 MDHEN and CDR2 SYDVKM. The CDR3: CASSLFAGGPRNEQFF. CDR3 nucleotide sequence: TGTGCCAGCAGTTTATTTGCGGGAGGGCCGCGAAATGAGCAGTTCTTC.

The chain employs TRBV7-9 and TRBJ1-1; 7 bases are shared with TRBD1. V lost 6 bases to trimming and J lost 4 bases; unmatched junction nucleotides: 8. Germline-derived CDR1 and CDR2 are SEHNR and FQNEAQ (reference sequence). CDR3 length: 14 amino acids. The CDR3 DNA is TGTGCCAGCAGACCCGACAGGGTTCGCACTGAAGCTTTCTTT. It codes for CASRPDRVRTEAFF.

CDR3: CASSHDSTGYEQYF. The CDR3 DNA is TGTGCCAGCAGCCACGACTCCACAGGGTACGAGCAGTACTTC. The chain recombines TRBV7-2 with TRBJ2-7; perhaps TRBD1 as D (6 bases). CDR3 length: 14 amino acids. In germline, CDR1 is SGHTA, CDR2 FQGNSA. V was trimmed by 5 bases and J by 4 bases, leaving 15 bases between them.